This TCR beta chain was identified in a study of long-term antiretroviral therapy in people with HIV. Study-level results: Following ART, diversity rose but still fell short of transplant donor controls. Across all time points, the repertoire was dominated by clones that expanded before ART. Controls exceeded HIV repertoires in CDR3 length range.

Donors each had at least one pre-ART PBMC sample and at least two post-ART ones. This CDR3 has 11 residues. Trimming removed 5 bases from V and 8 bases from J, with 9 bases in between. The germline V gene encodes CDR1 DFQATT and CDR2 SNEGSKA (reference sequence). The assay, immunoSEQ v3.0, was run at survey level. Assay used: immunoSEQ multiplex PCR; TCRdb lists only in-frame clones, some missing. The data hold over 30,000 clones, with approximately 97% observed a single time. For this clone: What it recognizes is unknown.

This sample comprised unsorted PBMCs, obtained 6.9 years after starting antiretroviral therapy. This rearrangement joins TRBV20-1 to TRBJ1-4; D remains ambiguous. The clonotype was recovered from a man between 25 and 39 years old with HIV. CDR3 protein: CSAEGGEKLFF. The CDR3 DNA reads TGCAGTGCTGAGGGCGGAGAAAAACTGTTTTTT.